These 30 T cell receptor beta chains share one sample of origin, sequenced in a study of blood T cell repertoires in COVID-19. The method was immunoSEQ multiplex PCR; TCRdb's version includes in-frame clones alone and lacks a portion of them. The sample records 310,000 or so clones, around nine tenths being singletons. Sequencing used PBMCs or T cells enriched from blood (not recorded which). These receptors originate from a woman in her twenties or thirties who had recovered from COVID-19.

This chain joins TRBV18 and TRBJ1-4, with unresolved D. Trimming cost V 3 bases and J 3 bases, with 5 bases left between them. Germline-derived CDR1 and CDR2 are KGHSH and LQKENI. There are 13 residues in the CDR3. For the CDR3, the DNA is TGTGCCAGCTCACCCCAGTCTAATGAAAAACTGTTTTTT. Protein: CASSPQSNEKLFF.

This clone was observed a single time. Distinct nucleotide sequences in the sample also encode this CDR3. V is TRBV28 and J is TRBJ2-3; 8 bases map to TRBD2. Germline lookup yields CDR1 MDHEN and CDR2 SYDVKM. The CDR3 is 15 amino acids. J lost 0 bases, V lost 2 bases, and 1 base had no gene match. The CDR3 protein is CASSLASGSTDTQYF. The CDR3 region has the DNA TGTGCCAGCAGTTTAGCTAGCGGGAGCACAGATACGCAGTATTTT. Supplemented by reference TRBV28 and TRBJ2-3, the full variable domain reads DVKVTQSSRYLVKRTGEKVFLECVQDMDHENMFWYRQDPGLGLRLIYFSYDVKMKEKGDIPEGYSVSREKKERFSLILESASTNQTSMYLCASSLASGSTDTQYFGPGTRLTVL.

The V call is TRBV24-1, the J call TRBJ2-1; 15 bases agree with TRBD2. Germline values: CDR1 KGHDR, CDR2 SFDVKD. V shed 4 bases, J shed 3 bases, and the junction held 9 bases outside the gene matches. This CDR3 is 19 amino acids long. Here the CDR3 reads CATSDPGTSGRSHYNEQFF. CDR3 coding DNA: TGTGCCACCAGTGACCCCGGGACTAGCGGGAGGTCCCACTACAATGAGCAGTTCTTC.

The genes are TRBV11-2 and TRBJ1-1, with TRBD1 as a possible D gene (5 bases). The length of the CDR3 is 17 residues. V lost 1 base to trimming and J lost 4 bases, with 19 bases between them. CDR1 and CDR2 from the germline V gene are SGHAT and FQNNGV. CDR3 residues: CASSLGRTRPGGTEAFF. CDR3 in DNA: TGTGCCAGCAGCTTAGGACGGACTCGCCCGGGGGGCACTGAAGCTTTCTTT.

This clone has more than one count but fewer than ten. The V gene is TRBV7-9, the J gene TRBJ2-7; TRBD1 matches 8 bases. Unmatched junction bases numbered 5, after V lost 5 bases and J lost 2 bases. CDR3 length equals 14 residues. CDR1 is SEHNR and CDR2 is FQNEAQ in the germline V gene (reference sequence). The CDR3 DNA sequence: TGTGCCAGCAGCCGGACAGGGATGGCCTACGAGCAGTACTTC. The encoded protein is CASSRTGMAYEQYF.

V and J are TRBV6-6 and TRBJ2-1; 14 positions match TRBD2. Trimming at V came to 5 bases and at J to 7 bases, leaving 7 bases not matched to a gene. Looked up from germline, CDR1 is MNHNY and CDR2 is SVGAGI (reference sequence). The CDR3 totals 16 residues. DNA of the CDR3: TGTGCCAGCAGTCGACTAGCGGGAGGGCCGGGAAATGAGCAGTTCTTC. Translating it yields CASSRLAGGPGNEQFF.

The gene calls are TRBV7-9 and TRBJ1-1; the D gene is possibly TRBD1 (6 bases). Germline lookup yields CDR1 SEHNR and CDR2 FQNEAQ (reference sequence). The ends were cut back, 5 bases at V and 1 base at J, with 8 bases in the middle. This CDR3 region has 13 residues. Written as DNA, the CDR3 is TGTGCCAGCAGCCCACAGGGGAACACTGAAGCTTTCTTT. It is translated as CASSPQGNTEAFF.

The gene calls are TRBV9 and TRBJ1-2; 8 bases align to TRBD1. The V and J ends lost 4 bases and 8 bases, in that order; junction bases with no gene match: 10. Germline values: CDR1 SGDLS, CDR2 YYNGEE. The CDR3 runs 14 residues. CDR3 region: CASSSETGVGGYTF. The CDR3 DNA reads TGTGCCAGCAGCTCAGAGACAGGGGTAGGGGGCTACACCTTC.

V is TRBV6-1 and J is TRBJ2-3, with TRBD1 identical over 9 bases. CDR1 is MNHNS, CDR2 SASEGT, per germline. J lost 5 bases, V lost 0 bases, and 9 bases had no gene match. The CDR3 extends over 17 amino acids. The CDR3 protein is CASSEAVGQGGGDTQYF. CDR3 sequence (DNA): TGTGCCAGCAGTGAAGCGGTGGGACAGGGAGGAGGAGATACGCAGTATTTT.

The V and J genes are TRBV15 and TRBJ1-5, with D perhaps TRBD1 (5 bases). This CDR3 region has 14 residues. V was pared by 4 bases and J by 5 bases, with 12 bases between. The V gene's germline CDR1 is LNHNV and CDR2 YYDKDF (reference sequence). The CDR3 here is CATSNGGPDQPQHF. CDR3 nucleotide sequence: TGTGCCACCAGCAACGGGGGTCCCGATCAGCCCCAGCATTTT.

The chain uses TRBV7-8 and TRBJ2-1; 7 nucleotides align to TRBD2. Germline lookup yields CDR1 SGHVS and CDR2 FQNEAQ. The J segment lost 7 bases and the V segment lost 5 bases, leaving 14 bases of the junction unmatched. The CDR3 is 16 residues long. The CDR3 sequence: CASSDDLVGGINEQFF. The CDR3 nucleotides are TGTGCCAGCAGCGACGACCTAGTGGGAGGGATTAATGAGCAGTTCTTC.

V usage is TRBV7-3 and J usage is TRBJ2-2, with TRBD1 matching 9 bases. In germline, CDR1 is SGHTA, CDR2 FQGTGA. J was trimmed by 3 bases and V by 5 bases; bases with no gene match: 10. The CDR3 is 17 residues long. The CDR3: CASSAQGASLYTGELFF. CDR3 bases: TGTGCCAGCAGCGCACAGGGGGCGTCCCTTTACACCGGGGAGCTGTTTTTT.

Here the CDR3 DNA reads TGTGCCAGCAGCACCCCGGACAGCTCGACCCCCGGGGCCCAGTACTTC. Translating gives CASSTPDSSTPGAQYF. This rearrangement joins TRBV7-3 to TRBJ2-5; the D gene is possibly TRBD1 (6 bases). The CDR3 is made up of 16 amino acids. Germline CDR1 and CDR2: SGHTA and FQGTGA. Deletions cut 5 bases from V and 9 bases from J, with 25 bases between.

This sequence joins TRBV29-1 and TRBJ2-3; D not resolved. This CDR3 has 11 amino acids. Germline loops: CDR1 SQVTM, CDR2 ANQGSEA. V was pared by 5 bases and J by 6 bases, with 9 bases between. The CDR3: CSVRYYDTQYF. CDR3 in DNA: TGCAGCGTTCGATACTACGATACGCAGTATTTT.

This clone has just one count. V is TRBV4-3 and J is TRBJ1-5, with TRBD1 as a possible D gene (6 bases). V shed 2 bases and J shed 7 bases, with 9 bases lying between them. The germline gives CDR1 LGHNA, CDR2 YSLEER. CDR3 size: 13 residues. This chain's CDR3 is CASSQTQGQPQHF. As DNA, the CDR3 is TGCGCCAGCAGCCAAACTCAGGGGCAGCCCCAGCATTTT.

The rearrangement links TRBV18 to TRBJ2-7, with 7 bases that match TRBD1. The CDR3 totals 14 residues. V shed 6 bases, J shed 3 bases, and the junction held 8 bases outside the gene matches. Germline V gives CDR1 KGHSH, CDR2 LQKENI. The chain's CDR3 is CASSPGQRFYEQYF. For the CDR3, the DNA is TGTGCCAGCTCTCCGGGACAGAGATTCTACGAGCAGTACTTC.

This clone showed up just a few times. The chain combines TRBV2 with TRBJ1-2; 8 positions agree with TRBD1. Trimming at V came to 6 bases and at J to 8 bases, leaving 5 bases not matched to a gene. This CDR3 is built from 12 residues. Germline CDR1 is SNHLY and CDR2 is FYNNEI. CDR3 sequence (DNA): TGTGCCAGCAGCCAGGGGGCGGCGGGCTACACCTTC. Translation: CASSQGAAGYTF. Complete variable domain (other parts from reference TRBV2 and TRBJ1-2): EPEVTQTPSHQVTQMGQEVILRCVPISNHLYFYWYRQILGQKVEFLVSFYNNEISEKSEIFDDQFSVERPDGSNFTLKIRSTKLEDSAMYFCASSQGAAGYTFGSGTRLTVV.

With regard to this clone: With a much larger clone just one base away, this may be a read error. The chain's CDR3 is CASSSSSYNEQFF. CDR3 nucleotide sequence: TGTGCCAGCAGTTCGAGCTCCTACAATGAGCAGTTCTTC. The V and J genes are TRBV28 and TRBJ2-1; D is ambiguous. The CDR3 is made up of 13 amino acids. Trimming cost V 4 bases and J 0 bases, with 4 bases left between them. From germline, CDR1 is MDHEN and CDR2 SYDVKM.

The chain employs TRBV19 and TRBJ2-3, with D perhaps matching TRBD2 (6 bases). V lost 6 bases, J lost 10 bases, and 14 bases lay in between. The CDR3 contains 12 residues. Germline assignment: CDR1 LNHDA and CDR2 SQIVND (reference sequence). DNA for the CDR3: TGTGCCAGTAGGGGGGGTTCGTGGGCGCAGTATTTT. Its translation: CASRGGSWAQYF.

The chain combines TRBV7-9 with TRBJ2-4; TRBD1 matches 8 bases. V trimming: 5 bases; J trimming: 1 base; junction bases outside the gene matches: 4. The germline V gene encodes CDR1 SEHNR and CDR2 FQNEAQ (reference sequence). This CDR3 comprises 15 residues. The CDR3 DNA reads TGTGCCAGCAGCGCAGGGGGCAACGCCAAAAACATTCAGTACTTC. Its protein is CASSAGGNAKNIQYF.

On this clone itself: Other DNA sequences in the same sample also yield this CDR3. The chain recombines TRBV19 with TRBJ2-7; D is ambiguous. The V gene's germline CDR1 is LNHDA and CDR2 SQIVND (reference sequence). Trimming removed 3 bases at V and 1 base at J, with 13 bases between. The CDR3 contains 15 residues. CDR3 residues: CASSIGSGSSYEQYF. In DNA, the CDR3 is TGTGCCAGTAGTATCGGATCGGGTTCGTCCTACGAGCAGTACTTC.

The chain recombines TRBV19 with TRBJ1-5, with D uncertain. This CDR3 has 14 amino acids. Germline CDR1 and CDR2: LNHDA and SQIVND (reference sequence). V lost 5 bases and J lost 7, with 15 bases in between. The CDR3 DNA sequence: TGTGCCAGTAGTGCTATTCGGGTTGGGCAGCCCCAGCATTTT. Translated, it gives CASSAIRVGQPQHF.

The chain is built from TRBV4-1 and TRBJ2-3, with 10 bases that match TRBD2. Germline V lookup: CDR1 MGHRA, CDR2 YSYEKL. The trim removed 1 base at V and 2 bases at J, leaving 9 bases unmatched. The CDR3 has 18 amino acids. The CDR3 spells CASSQVASGSLVTDTQYF. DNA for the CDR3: TGCGCCAGCAGCCAAGTGGCTAGCGGGAGCCTAGTCACAGATACGCAGTATTTT.

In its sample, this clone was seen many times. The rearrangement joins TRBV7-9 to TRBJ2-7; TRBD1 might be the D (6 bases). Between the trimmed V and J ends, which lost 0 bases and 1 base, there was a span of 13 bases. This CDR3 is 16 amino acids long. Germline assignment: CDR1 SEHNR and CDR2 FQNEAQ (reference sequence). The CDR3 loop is CASSLAYREESYEQYF. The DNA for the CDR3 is TGTGCCAGCAGCTTAGCTTACAGGGAAGAATCCTACGAGCAGTACTTC.

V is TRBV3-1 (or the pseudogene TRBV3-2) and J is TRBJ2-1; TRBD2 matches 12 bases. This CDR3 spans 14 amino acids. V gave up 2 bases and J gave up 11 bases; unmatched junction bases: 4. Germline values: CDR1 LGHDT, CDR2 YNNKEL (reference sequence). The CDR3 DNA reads TGTGCCAGCAGCCAATCTAGCGGGAGGGCCCAGCAGTTCTTC. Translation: CASSQSSGRAQQFF.

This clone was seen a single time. This chain's CDR3 is CASIPSGRAAETQYF. The CDR3 DNA is TGTGCCAGCATTCCTAGCGGGAGGGCGGCAGAGACCCAGTACTTC. The chain uses TRBV28 and TRBJ2-5; 12 nucleotides line up with TRBD2. The J segment lost 4 bases and the V segment lost 7 bases, leaving 7 bases of the junction unmatched. Germline CDR1 reads MDHEN; CDR2 reads SYDVKM. This CDR3 is 15 amino acids long.

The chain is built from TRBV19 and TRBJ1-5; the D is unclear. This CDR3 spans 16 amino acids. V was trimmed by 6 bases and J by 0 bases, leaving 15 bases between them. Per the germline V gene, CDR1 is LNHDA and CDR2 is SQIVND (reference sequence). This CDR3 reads CASRPDTANSNQPQHF. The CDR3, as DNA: TGTGCCAGTAGACCGGATACAGCTAATAGCAATCAGCCCCAGCATTTT.

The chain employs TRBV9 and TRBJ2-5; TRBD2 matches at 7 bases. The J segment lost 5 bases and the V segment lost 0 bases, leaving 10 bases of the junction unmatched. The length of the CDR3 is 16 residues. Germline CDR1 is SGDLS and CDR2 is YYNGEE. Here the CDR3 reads CASSVALGEGRETQYF. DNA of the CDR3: TGTGCCAGCAGCGTAGCTTTGGGGGAGGGCCGGGAGACCCAGTACTTC.

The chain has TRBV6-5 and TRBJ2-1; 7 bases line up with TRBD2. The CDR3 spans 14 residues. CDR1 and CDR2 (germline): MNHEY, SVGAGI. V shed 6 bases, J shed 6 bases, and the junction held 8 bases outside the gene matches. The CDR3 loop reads CASRASGGPNEQFF. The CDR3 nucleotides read TGTGCCAGCAGAGCATCGGGAGGTCCCAATGAGCAGTTCTTC.

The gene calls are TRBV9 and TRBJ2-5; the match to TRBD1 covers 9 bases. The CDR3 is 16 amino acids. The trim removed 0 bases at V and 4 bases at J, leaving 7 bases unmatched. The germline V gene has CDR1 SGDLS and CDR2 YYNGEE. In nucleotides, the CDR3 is TGTGCCAGCAGCGTAGTGCCCGGACAGGGGAGAGAGACCCAGTACTTC. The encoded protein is CASSVVPGQGRETQYF.